The 9 T cell receptor beta chains reported below all come from one sample, sequenced in a study of cytotoxic CD8 clonotypes in ibrutinib-treated CLL. Profiled with immunoSEQ multiplex PCR; TCRdb holds only in-frame clones, not every one. The table has around 250,000 clones, less than 75% seen once; the top ten hold approximately 15%. Sequences were derived from PBMCs, sampled after 24 months of ibrutinib treatment. These receptors all stem from a human donor with chronic lymphocytic leukemia.

This sequence joins TRBV11-2 and TRBJ1-1; tentatively, D is TRBD1 (5 bases). The germline V gene has CDR1 SGHAT and CDR2 FQNNGV. This CDR3 is 12 amino acids long. Trimming shortened V by 5 bases and J by 9 bases, and 13 bases separated the two germline ends. The CDR3 loop is CASSAIRQKAFF. DNA for the CDR3: TGTGCCAGCAGCGCCATAAGACAGAAAGCTTTCTTT.

In its sample, this clone was seen a few times. The rearrangement joins TRBV11-2 to TRBJ2-7, with D possibly matching TRBD2 (5 bases). The CDR3 is made up of 15 amino acids. Germline lookup yields CDR1 SGHAT and CDR2 FQNNGV. V lost 0 bases, J lost 3 bases, and 12 bases lay in between. CDR3 loop: CASSLEASISYEQYF. The CDR3 DNA sequence: TGTGCCAGCAGCTTAGAGGCTAGCATCAGCTACGAGCAGTACTTC.

The V gene is TRBV5-1, the J gene TRBJ1-4; no reliable D call. V shed 2 bases and J shed 5 bases, with 13 bases lying between them. CDR3 size: 15 residues. Looked up from germline, CDR1 is SGHRS and CDR2 is YFSETQ. In nucleotides, the CDR3 is TGCGCCAGCAGCTTTGAAGGGTCGGGGAATGAAAAACTGTTTTTT. It encodes CASSFEGSGNEKLFF.

The chain carries TRBV27 and TRBJ2-7, with D possibly called TRBD1 or TRBD2 (5 bases each). The CDR3 contains 13 residues. Germline V gene lookup returns CDR1 MNHEY and CDR2 SMNVEV (reference sequence). The ends were cut back, 7 bases at V and 3 bases at J, with 13 bases in the middle. The CDR3, as DNA: TGTGCCAGCAAAATAACAGGAGGCTACGAGCAGTACTTC. It yields the protein CASKITGGYEQYF.

J is TRBJ1-5 and V is TRBV9, with a weak D call TRBD1 (5 bases). Germline CDR1 is SGDLS and CDR2 is YYNGEE. V shed 0 bases and J shed 7 bases, with 11 bases lying between them. The CDR3 extends over 14 amino acids. CDR3 loop: CASSVDEGFQPQHF. For the CDR3, the DNA is TGTGCCAGCAGCGTAGACGAGGGGTTCCAGCCCCAGCATTTT. Using reference TRBV9 and TRBJ1-5 for the parts outside the CDR3, the full variable domain is DSGVTQTPKHLITATGQRVTLRCSPRSGDLSVYWYQQSLDQGLQFLIQYYNGEERAKGNILERFSAQQFPDLHSELNLSSLELGDSALYFCASSVDEGFQPQHFGDGTRLSIL.

The rearrangement links TRBV6-5 to TRBJ2-7, with a tentative D call TRBD2 (6 bases). The V gene's germline CDR1 is MNHEY and CDR2 SVGAGI. Trimming removed 7 bases from V and 2 bases from J, with 18 bases in between. CDR3 length equals 15 residues. CDR3 sequence reads: CASKRLVSGPYEQYF. As DNA, the CDR3 is TGTGCCAGCAAGAGACTAGTTTCTGGGCCCTACGAGCAGTACTTC.

The table lists this clone with a few counts. This chain joins TRBV19 and TRBJ2-1; maybe TRBD1 (6 bases). CDR1 is LNHDA and CDR2 is SQIVND in the germline V gene (reference sequence). V was pared by 9 bases and J by 10 bases, with 13 bases between. The CDR3 length is 11 residues. This CDR3 reads CASGRGGEQFF. CDR3 coding DNA: TGTGCCAGCGGCAGGGGCGGAGAGCAGTTCTTC.

The V and J genes are TRBV18 and TRBJ2-5, with a weak D call TRBD1 (5 bases). Germline V lookup: CDR1 KGHSH, CDR2 LQKENI. Trimming removed 2 bases from V and 3 bases from J, with 13 bases in between. The CDR3 spans 15 residues. The CDR3 DNA reads as TGTGCCAGCTCACCAGCTTCAACAGGAAAAGAGACCCAGTACTTC. Its protein is CASSPASTGKETQYF.

This chain links TRBV5-1 with TRBJ2-3; TRBD2 aligns across 7 bases. The CDR3 is 16 residues long. Per germline, CDR1 SGHRS and CDR2 YFSETQ. V trimming: 0 bases; J trimming: 2 bases; junction bases outside the gene matches: 6. The CDR3 nucleotides read TGCGCCAGCAGCTTGGGGGCTAGCGGTCCCACAGATACGCAGTATTTT. It codes for CASSLGASGPTDTQYF.